This T cell receptor beta chain was sequenced in a study of identical twins. The V and J ends lost 2 bases and 5 bases, in that order; junction bases with no gene match: 6. The CDR3 runs 15 residues. Germline V gene lookup returns CDR1 SGHTA and CDR2 FQGTGA. Study results and limitations: Insertions were fewer in abundant cord blood beta clonotypes, whereas memory repertoires showed none of this pattern.

This clonotype was recorded a few times. Its antigen remains unknown. TCRdb re-called the 5' RACE reads with MiXCR, one entry per CDR3 protein. The sample has hundreds of thousands of distinct CDR3 sequences, around 8.1% seen once; the top ten hold more than 1.5%. This sample was shared with a second study, whose subject was yellow fever vaccine responses in identical twins. That work states: Twins' vaccine T cell response reportedly seemed partly convergent, partly personalized.

The chain carries TRBV7-3 and TRBJ2-5, with 9 bases that match TRBD1. The sample consisted of memory (CD45RO+) T cells sorted from blood. This sequence originates from a young woman in good health. The CDR3 region is CASSLAGTGSETQYF. DNA for the CDR3: TGTGCCAGCAGCTTAGCCGGGACAGGGTCCGAGACCCAGTACTTC.